One sample yielded the 16 T cell receptor beta chains listed below, sequenced in a study of cytomegalovirus exposure and HLA in healthy donors. PCR involved 60 Vbeta and 13 Jbeta primers. Clones were read by immunoSEQ multiplex PCR, and TCRdb kept only the in-frame ones, dropping some. The sample holds roughly 250,000 clones, under 80% seen once. Material: PBMCs. Receptor source: a female donor in good health and CMV-seronegative.

The chain is built from TRBV11-2 and TRBJ2-6, with D possibly matching TRBD2 (5 bases). This CDR3 has 14 amino acids. V lost 6 bases and J lost 8, with 14 bases in between. The germline CDR1 and CDR2 sequences are SGHAT and FQNNGV. The CDR3 bases are TGTGCCAGCAGTAAGATCCCGGGATCCAACGTCCTGACTTTC. It codes for CASSKIPGSNVLTF. Based on the CDR3 plus reference TRBV11-2 and TRBJ2-6, the full variable domain is EAGVAQSPRYKIIEKRQSVAFWCNPISGHATLYWYQQILGQGPKLLIQFQNNGVVDDSQLPKDRFSAERLKGVDSTLKIQPAKLEDSAVYLCASSKIPGSNVLTFGAGSRLTVL.

V gene TRBV14 combines with J gene TRBJ2-5; D uncertain. The CDR3 contains 11 residues. Germline loops: CDR1 SGHDN, CDR2 FVKESK. V was pared by 2 bases and J by 5 bases, with 3 bases between. CDR3 sequence (DNA): TGTGCCAGCAGCCAACAGGAGACCCAGTACTTC. It specifies CASSQQETQYF.

CDR3 loop: CASSFGSGSTEAFF. CDR3 nucleotides: TGTGCCAGCAGCTTTGGGTCGGGGAGCACTGAAGCTTTCTTT. The V call is TRBV7-2, the J call TRBJ1-1; D is undetermined. This CDR3 region has 14 residues. The germline gives CDR1 SGHTA, CDR2 FQGNSA. With 3 bases removed from V and 4 bases from J, the gap between germline ends came to 12 bases.

The chain recombines TRBV6-5 with TRBJ1-2; weak D call: TRBD1 (5 bases). Between the trimmed V and J ends, which lost 5 bases and 1 base, there was a span of 8 bases. CDR3 size: 13 residues. CDR1 is MNHEY, CDR2 SVGAGI, per germline. The CDR3 region has the DNA TGTGCCAGCAGTCCGGGGGATAACTATGGCTACACCTTC. This encodes CASSPGDNYGYTF.

This rearrangement joins TRBV6-6 to TRBJ2-3; D unclear. The CDR3 loop spans 12 amino acids. Trimming pared 4 bases from V and 8 bases from J, leaving 10 bases between. CDR1 MNHNY and CDR2 SVGAGI come from the germline V gene (reference sequence). This CDR3 is CASSFDSATQYF. The DNA for the CDR3 is TGTGCCAGCAGTTTCGACTCCGCTACGCAGTATTTT.

A single count supports this clone. The chain recombines TRBV28 with TRBJ1-2, with D uncertain. The CDR3 runs 17 residues. V lost 8 bases and J 3 bases, leaving 25 bases between the germline ends. Germline V gene lookup returns CDR1 MDHEN and CDR2 SYDVKM. CDR3 sequence: CASAQFKETPEDYGYTF. For the CDR3, the DNA is TGTGCCAGCGCGCAGTTTAAGGAGACTCCGGAGGACTATGGCTACACCTTC.

This clone turned up a few times. This rearrangement joins TRBV19 to TRBJ2-1; TRBD1 aligns across 8 bases. CDR3 length: 15 amino acids. The germline gives CDR1 LNHDA, CDR2 SQIVND (reference sequence). Trimming cost V 3 bases and J 7 bases; bases outside gene matches: 8. CDR3 nucleotide sequence: TGTGCCAGTAGTATTAACGGACAGGGATGGAATGAGCAGTTCTTC. This translates into CASSINGQGWNEQFF.

V gene TRBV27 combines with J gene TRBJ2-2; D is possibly TRBD2 (5 bases). The germline V and J ends were trimmed by 5 bases and 7 bases, with 11 bases remaining between them. Germline loops: CDR1 MNHEY, CDR2 SMNVEV (reference sequence). CDR3 length: 13 amino acids. CDR3 protein: CASSGVGSGELFF. DNA for the CDR3: TGTGCCAGCAGTGGGGTTGGGAGCGGGGAGCTGTTTTTT.

The chain uses TRBV4-1 and TRBJ1-5, with 8 bases identical to TRBD1. This CDR3 spans 14 amino acids. V dropped 6 bases and J dropped 2; count of bases not matched to a gene: 3. Germline CDR1 MGHRA, CDR2 YSYEKL. The CDR3 bases are TGCGCCAGCAGGCAGACAGGGGGCAATCAGCCCCAGCATTTT. This translates into CASRQTGGNQPQHF.

There are a few counts of this clone. Additional DNA sequences in this sample encode the identical CDR3. The V call is TRBV11-3, the J call TRBJ2-7, with D possibly TRBD1 on 5 matching bases. Per the germline V gene, CDR1 is SGHNT and CDR2 is YENEEA. Trimming left V 4 bases short and J 0 bases short, with 7 bases between. The CDR3 covers 13 residues. CDR3 in amino acids: CASSSDSSYEQYF. CDR3 coding DNA: TGTGCCAGCAGCTCCGACAGCTCCTACGAGCAGTACTTC.

The V gene is TRBV4-1, the J gene TRBJ2-5, with D unresolved. Germline CDR1 is MGHRA and CDR2 is YSYEKL. CDR3 size: 14 residues. The V end was cut by 4 bases, the J end by 5 bases, with 14 bases between. The CDR3 is CASSPAVVSETQYF. The CDR3 region has the DNA TGCGCCAGCAGCCCCGCGGTCGTCTCGGAGACCCAGTACTTC.

The CDR3 protein is CASGTYYEQYF. DNA of the CDR3: TGTGCTAGTGGTACCTACTACGAGCAGTACTTC. V and J are TRBV12-5 and TRBJ2-7, with no clear D. V was clipped by 5 bases and J by 3 bases, with 5 bases between them. CDR1 and CDR2 from the germline V gene are LGHNT and FRNRAP. CDR3 length: 11 amino acids.

The rearrangement links TRBV25-1 to TRBJ2-2; no definite D call. The CDR3 is 15 amino acids. V lost 4 bases and J lost 6, with 15 bases in between. Germline V lookup: CDR1 MGHDK, CDR2 SYGVNS. The CDR3 nucleotides read TGTGCCAGCAGTGCGAAACTACTCACTCCCGGGGAGCTGTTTTTT. Its translation: CASSAKLLTPGELFF.

The genes are TRBV11-3 and TRBJ2-2; the D is unclear. Germline CDR1 SGHNT, CDR2 YENEEA. V was clipped by 7 bases and J by 4 bases, with 4 bases between them. The CDR3 sequence is 11 residues long. The CDR3 coding sequence is TGTGCCAGCACCGTCACCGGGGAGCTGTTTTTT. It specifies CASTVTGELFF.

V is TRBV9 and J is TRBJ2-1, with 8 bases aligning to TRBD1. Germline-derived CDR1 and CDR2 are SGDLS and YYNGEE. The CDR3 contains 14 residues. V lost 4 bases, J lost 7 bases, and 7 bases stayed unmatched. The CDR3 loop is CASSPTGEGNEQFF. CDR3 DNA: TGTGCCAGCAGCCCGACAGGGGAAGGAAATGAGCAGTTCTTC.

The count of this clone is one. The chain carries TRBV14 and TRBJ2-5, with TRBD1 matching 10 bases. CDR1 and CDR2 from the germline V gene are SGHDN and FVKESK. Losses at the gene ends were 4 bases for V and 4 bases for J; bases not matched to a gene: 3. The length of the CDR3 is 14 residues. In nucleotides, the CDR3 is TGTGCCAGCAGCCTTCGACAGGGGGCAGAGACCCAGTACTTC. Its protein is CASSLRQGAETQYF.